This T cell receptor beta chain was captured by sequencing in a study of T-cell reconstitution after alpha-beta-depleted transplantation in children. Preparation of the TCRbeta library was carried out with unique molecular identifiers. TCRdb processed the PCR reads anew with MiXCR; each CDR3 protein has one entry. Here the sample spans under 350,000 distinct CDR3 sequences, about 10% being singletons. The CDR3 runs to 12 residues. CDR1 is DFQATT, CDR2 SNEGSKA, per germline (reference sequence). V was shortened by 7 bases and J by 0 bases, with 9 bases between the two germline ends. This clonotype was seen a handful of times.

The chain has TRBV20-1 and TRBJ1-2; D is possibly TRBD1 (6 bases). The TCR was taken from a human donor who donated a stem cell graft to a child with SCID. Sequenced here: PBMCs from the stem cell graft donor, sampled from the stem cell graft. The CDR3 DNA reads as TGCAGTGTCAGACAGGCTAACTATGGCTACACCTTC. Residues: CSVRQANYGYTF.